This T cell receptor (beta chain) was captured by sequencing in a study of CD8 T cells in Susac syndrome. The overall study: The Susac syndrome patients were therapy-naive, on corticosteroids, or on intravenous immunoglobulin alone at blood draw.

RNA in amounts of about 0.5 to 1 ug was reverse transcribed with random hexamers. One entry per CDR3 protein results from TCRdb running MiXCR on the immunoSEQ multiplex PCR reads. The top ten clones hold 0.16% of a sample with about 150,000 distinct CDR3 sequences, about 95% of them seen once. This clonotype was counted a single time. The germline V gene has CDR1 SGHRS and CDR2 YFSETQ. V was trimmed by 0 bases and J by 10 bases, leaving 11 bases between them. The CDR3 has 13 amino acids. Sequencing was performed on CD4+ T cells from PBMCs. The receptor comes from a human donor with Susac syndrome. This chain connects TRBV5-1 to TRBJ2-1; D not certain. CDR3 in amino acids: CASSLVEKQEQFF. As DNA, the CDR3 is TGCGCCAGCAGCTTGGTGGAGAAACAAGAGCAGTTCTTC.